The sequence of this TCR beta chain was determined in a study of glioma-infiltrating T cells after dendritic cell vaccination. At the level of the study: Between about 2003 and 2013, patients got autologous tumor lysate-pulsed dendritic cell vaccines. Monocyte-derived dendritic cells, cultured seven days with IL-4 and GM-CSF, were pulsed with autologous tumor lysate. Patients received three intradermal dendritic cell vaccine injections at biweekly intervals.

The CDR3 has 12 amino acids. Losses at the gene ends were 8 bases for V and 2 bases for J; bases not matched to a gene: 2. Germline values: CDR1 SQVTM, CDR2 ANQGSEA. This table comes from immunoSEQ multiplex PCR, and its TCRdb copy is limited to in-frame clones, with some not included. The table has 3,000 to 4,000 clones, approximately 95% seen once; the top ten hold about 5.5%. The sample consisted of blood, taken before dendritic cell vaccination. This sequence joins TRBV29-1 and TRBJ1-5; 8 bases line up with TRBD1. The sequence was obtained from a human donor with glioblastoma. The CDR3 here is CSPGQGNQPQHF. The CDR3 bases are TGCAGCCCGGGACAGGGCAATCAGCCCCAGCATTTT.